This TCR beta chain was documented in a study of shared clonotypes between healthy human individuals. Study in general: Donor composition was a couple of women and a few men, aged 18 to 49.

Germline loops: CDR1 LNHDA, CDR2 SQIVND (reference sequence). V dropped 7 bases and J dropped 4; count of bases not matched to a gene: 8. This CDR3 is 15 amino acids long. Genomic DNA of each subset was evenly split across several immunoSEQ plates. Profiling relied on immunoSEQ multiplex PCR, and the TCRdb table lists in-frame clones only, not all of them. The sample carries under 850,000 clones, 92% recorded once. This clone was seen just once. Naivety among CD8 cells was defined by CD45RO negativity and positive CCR7 selection, thereby excluding terminally differentiated effector memory CD45RA+ cells.

This TCR was sampled from a man under 40 in good health. This chain links TRBV19 with TRBJ2-2, with 8 nucleotides matching TRBD2. Sequencing was performed on naive CD8+ T cells sorted from blood. CDR3 nucleotide sequence: TGTGCCAGTACCTTCGGGGGGGCCAGCACCGGGGAGCTGTTTTTT. Protein: CASTFGGASTGELFF.